The clone carrying this T cell receptor beta chain has ten or more counts. The antigen is undetermined. This record comes from a study of T cell repertoires in cytomegalovirus infection. Study context: Both CMV infection and a matching HLA type were indicated by public TCR beta signatures. Whole-study results and caveats: HLA-C-restricted CMV clonotypes gave the most frequent clonotype in two of eight donors.

The J segment lost 5 bases and the V segment lost 1 base, leaving 7 bases of the junction unmatched. Germline assignment: CDR1 SGHTA and CDR2 FQGNSA. The CDR3 is made up of 15 amino acids. TCRdb passed the reads through MiXCR, listing each CDR3 protein once. Of roughly 720,000 distinct CDR3 sequences detected, 35% appear once; the ten largest clones hold roughly 2.9%. The sequencing sample was made of PBMCs. The rearrangement links TRBV7-2 to TRBJ1-2; 7 bases are a match to TRBD1. This receptor was taken from a human donor in good health (CMV status not recorded). Some clones in this sample may be carry-over from other donors' samples. The CDR3 loop is CASSLGGTVLYGYTF. The CDR3 DNA reads as TGTGCCAGCAGCTTAGGGGGGACAGTTTTGTATGGCTACACCTTC.